The next 14 T cell receptor beta chains were all read from a single sample in a study of blood T cells in healthy people across ages. Primers used in a second PCR of about 7 to 11 cycles were a sample-barcoded 5' primer and a J-beta primer mix. From the 5' RACE reads, TCRdb called clonotypes with MiXCR, one entry per CDR3 protein. The repertoire has 650,000 to 1,000,000 distinct CDR3 sequences, 36% of them found once; the top ten carry roughly 13%. Material for sequencing was blood. Receptors were obtained from a man younger than 35 in good health.

CDR3 amino acids: CASSFPGAIRNYGYTF. As DNA, the CDR3 is TGTGCCAGCAGTTTTCCAGGGGCAATACGTAACTATGGCTACACCTTC. This chain connects TRBV12-3 or TRBV12-4 to TRBJ1-2, with D perhaps TRBD1 (6 bases). This CDR3 contains 16 residues. Between the trimmed V and J ends, which lost 3 bases and 1 base, there was a span of 15 bases.

This sequence joins TRBV27 and TRBJ2-7, with D maybe TRBD1 (5 bases). Between the trimmed V and J ends, which lost 4 bases and 3 bases, there was a span of 25 bases. The germline gives CDR1 MNHEY, CDR2 SMNVEV (reference sequence). This CDR3 contains 18 residues. In nucleotides, the CDR3 is TGTGCCAGCAGTTCGACGTCTCAAACTCGAAGGGGCTTCTACGAGCAGTACTTC. Its translation is CASSSTSQTRRGFYEQYF.

This clonotype has only a few counts. The CDR3, as DNA: TGTGCCAGCAGCAACGGGGGGGGCGGCCAGCCCCAGCATTTT. Residues: CASSNGGGGQPQHF. J is TRBJ1-5 and V is TRBV12-3 or TRBV12-4, with D possibly being TRBD1 (6 bases). The CDR3 totals 14 residues. V was cut by 6 bases and J by 7 bases, with 16 bases left in between.

This clonotype was counted between two and nine times. The rearrangement uses TRBV12-3 or TRBV12-4 and TRBJ1-1; 8 bases match TRBD1. V shed 0 bases and J 7 bases; nucleotides not matched to a gene: 7. The CDR3 runs to 15 residues. CDR3 in DNA: TGTGCCAGCAGTTTAGCGACAGGGGTTAGGGGTGAAGCTTTCTTT. As protein: CASSLATGVRGEAFF.

This clonotype was seen only a few times. CDR3 coding DNA: TGTGCTAGTGGTTTGGGCAGGGGGCAGCCCCAGCATTTT. Residues: CASGLGRGQPQHF. The chain is built from TRBV12-5 and TRBJ1-5, with 7 positions matching TRBD1. The CDR3 length is 13 residues. J lost 7 bases, V lost 1 base, and 1 base had no gene match. Germline loops: CDR1 LGHNT, CDR2 FRNRAP.

V and J are TRBV9 and TRBJ2-3; 9 positions agree with TRBD2. Trimming removed 2 bases from V and 10 bases from J; junction bases left unmatched: 14. CDR3 length: 16 amino acids. Germline V gene lookup returns CDR1 SGDLS and CDR2 YYNGEE. The CDR3 loop is CASSVRSSGSSLAQYF. CDR3 nucleotide sequence: TGTGCCAGCAGCGTGAGGAGTAGCGGGAGTTCTTTAGCGCAGTATTTT.

This clonotype was observed a handful of times. The CDR3, as DNA: TGTGCCAGCAGCTCGACTAGCGGGGGGTTTAACGACCGCTACAATGAGCAGTTCTTC. Its protein is CASSSTSGGFNDRYNEQFF. This chain joins TRBV6-4 and TRBJ2-1; 13 bases map to TRBD2. The CDR3 contains 19 residues. J gave up 3 bases and V 6 bases, and 14 bases lay outside the gene matches. The germline V gene encodes CDR1 MRHNA and CDR2 SNTAGT.

In its sample, this clonotype was seen once. The V call is TRBV7-2, the J call TRBJ2-3, with D tentatively TRBD2 (6 bases). The germline V gene encodes CDR1 SGHTA and CDR2 FQGNSA. This CDR3 region has 15 residues. Between the trimmed V and J ends, which lost 3 bases and 4 bases, there was a span of 14 bases. Here the CDR3 DNA reads TGTGCCAGCAGCTTGGCGGGGCCCCCGGCAGATACGCAGTATTTT. Protein product: CASSLAGPPADTQYF.

This rearrangement joins TRBV10-1 to TRBJ2-7, with D perhaps TRBD1 (5 bases). Between the trimmed V and J ends, which lost 4 bases and 7 bases, there was a span of 11 bases. There are 12 residues in the CDR3. Germline V gene data show CDR1 as WNHNN and CDR2 as SYGVQD (reference sequence). The CDR3 nucleotides read TGCGCCAGCAGTGGGGGCCTTGGGGAGCAGTACTTC. Translated: CASSGGLGEQYF.

This clonotype came up a few times. The chain couples TRBV2 to TRBJ2-1, with a possible D match to TRBD1 (6 bases). V was trimmed by 10 bases and J by 1 base, leaving 17 bases between them. CDR3 size: 15 residues. CDR1 SNHLY and CDR2 FYNNEI come from the germline V gene. The CDR3 sequence is CAILAGGQSYNEQFF. The CDR3 region has the DNA TGTGCCATCCTGGCTGGGGGCCAATCCTACAATGAGCAGTTCTTC.

This clonotype appeared a few times. The V gene is TRBV5-1, the J gene TRBJ2-5, with a weak D call TRBD2 (6 bases). Trimming removed 2 bases at V and 4 bases at J, with 12 bases between. The germline V gene encodes CDR1 SGHRS and CDR2 YFSETQ. The CDR3 contains 14 residues. The CDR3 region has the DNA TGCGCCAGCAGCTTCGGCAGGGAGGTAGAGACCCAGTACTTC. It is translated as CASSFGREVETQYF.

The rearrangement links TRBV4-1 to TRBJ2-2; D is ambiguous. The CDR3 is made up of 16 amino acids. Germline V lookup: CDR1 MGHRA, CDR2 YSYEKL. V lost 4 bases and J 3 bases, leaving 15 bases between the germline ends. The DNA of the CDR3 is TGCGCCAGCAGCCCCGAGGAGCGATTAGACACCGGGGAGCTGTTTTTT. It yields the protein CASSPEERLDTGELFF.

This sequence joins TRBV27 and TRBJ1-1, with a tentative D call TRBD1 (5 bases). The ends were cut back, 6 bases at V and 0 bases at J, with 11 bases in the middle. The CDR3 runs to 14 residues. In germline, CDR1 is MNHEY, CDR2 SMNVEV (reference sequence). This CDR3 reads CASSDSQMNTEAFF. CDR3 coding DNA: TGTGCCAGCAGCGACAGCCAAATGAACACTGAAGCTTTCTTT.

Details on this clonotype: The junction does not match germline at one end; this may be a read error. The V gene is TRBV9, the J gene TRBJ2-1; TRBD2 agrees at 11 bases. The CDR3 extends over 18 amino acids. CDR1 and CDR2 (germline): SGDLS, YYNGEE. CDR3 in DNA: TGTGTCAGCAGCCCAGTGGGGACTAGCGGACTGTCAGGCAATGAGCAGTTCTTC. Residues: CVSSPVGTSGLSGNEQFF.